This is a list of T cell receptor beta chains from one sample in a study of radiotherapy plus CTLA-4 blockade in lung cancer. Sequencing used immunoSEQ multiplex PCR; TCRdb keeps in-frame clones, though not all of them. This table holds some 67,000 clones, roughly four fifths found once. Sequenced material: peripheral blood, taken from a patient treated with radiotherapy plus ipilimumab. Source of these receptors: a human donor with non-small cell lung cancer whose response to radiotherapy plus ipilimumab could not be evaluated. Some clones in this sample may be carry-over from other donors' samples. The CDR3 runs from the conserved cysteine through the conserved F or W. Fields, in order: CDR3 protein, CDR3 DNA, D gene, clone size, V gene, J gene. D genes are given only for firm matches. Clone size, where shown, is once, few, many, or a class for clones that have expanded.

cdr3_aa: CASAEVQAAGGYTF
cdr3_nt: TGTGCCAGCGCCGAGGTACAGGCCGCTGGGGGCTACACCTTC
d_call: .
clone_size: .
v_call: TRBV7-2
j_call: TRBJ1-2

cdr3_aa: CASSFGTANSPLHF
cdr3_nt: TGTGCCAGCAGTTTCGGGACAGCCAATTCACCCCTCCACTTT
d_call: TRBD1
clone_size: few
v_call: TRBV27
j_call: TRBJ1-6

cdr3_aa: CASISDRGATISYEQYF
cdr3_nt: TGTGCCAGCATTTCGGACAGGGGCGCCACTATTTCCTACGAGCAGTACTTC
d_call: TRBD1
clone_size: .
v_call: TRBV28
j_call: TRBJ2-7

cdr3_aa: CASSMIAGGPYNEQFF
cdr3_nt: TGTGCCAGTAGTATGATAGCGGGGGGTCCTTACAATGAGCAGTTCTTC
d_call: TRBD2
clone_size: .
v_call: TRBV19
j_call: TRBJ2-1

cdr3_aa: CASSFSGTTDTQYF
cdr3_nt: TGTGCCAGCAGCTTCTCCGGGACAACAGATACGCAGTATTTT
d_call: .
clone_size: .
v_call: TRBV7-3
j_call: TRBJ2-3

cdr3_aa: CASREGPGLSGETQYF
cdr3_nt: TGTGCCAGCAGGGAAGGCCCAGGGCTTTCTGGGGAGACCCAGTACTTC
d_call: .
clone_size: .
v_call: TRBV2
j_call: TRBJ2-5

cdr3_aa: CASSYYLVAQYF
cdr3_nt: TGTGCCAGCAGTTACTATCTCGTTGCCCAGTACTTC
d_call: .
clone_size: .
v_call: TRBV6-6
j_call: TRBJ2-5

cdr3_aa: CARRGQGAETQYF
cdr3_nt: TGTGCCAGACGAGGACAGGGGGCAGAGACCCAGTACTTC
d_call: TRBD1
clone_size: few
v_call: TRBV2
j_call: TRBJ2-5

cdr3_aa: CASSRETSGNTIYF
cdr3_nt: TGTGCCAGCAGCCGGGAGACCTCTGGAAACACCATATATTTT
d_call: .
clone_size: few
v_call: TRBV7-9
j_call: TRBJ1-3

cdr3_aa: CASSLGDSINQPQHF
cdr3_nt: TGTGCCAGCAGCCTTGGGGACAGCATCAATCAGCCCCAGCATTTT
d_call: TRBD1
clone_size: .
v_call: TRBV7-2
j_call: TRBJ1-5

cdr3_aa: CASTRQGGTNTQYF
cdr3_nt: TGCGCCAGCACTCGGCAGGGAGGCACAAATACGCAGTATTTT
d_call: .
clone_size: .
v_call: TRBV5-1
j_call: TRBJ2-3

cdr3_aa: CASLPRDRSTDTQYF
cdr3_nt: TGTGCCAGCTTGCCACGGGACAGGTCGACAGATACGCAGTATTTT
d_call: TRBD1
clone_size: .
v_call: TRBV2
j_call: TRBJ2-3

cdr3_aa: CASSLGAGSLTEAFF
cdr3_nt: TGTGCCAGCAGCTTAGGGGCAGGGTCCCTCACTGAAGCTTTCTTT
d_call: .
clone_size: .
v_call: TRBV7-9
j_call: TRBJ1-1

cdr3_aa: CASSVGGGPTYEQYF
cdr3_nt: TGTGCCAGCAGCGTCGGAGGGGGCCCGACCTACGAGCAGTACTTC
d_call: .
clone_size: once
v_call: TRBV9
j_call: TRBJ2-7

cdr3_aa: CASSQGTGGEGYTF
cdr3_nt: TGTGCCAGCAGCCAAGGTACAGGGGGCGAAGGCTACACCTTC
d_call: TRBD1
clone_size: .
v_call: TRBV7-9
j_call: TRBJ1-2